This T cell receptor beta chain was retrieved from a study of T cells in Graves' hyperthyroidism and ophthalmopathy. Patients aged 18 to 65 had newly diagnosed hyperthyroidism lasting under 2 months. There are many counts of this clonotype. Its specificity is unknown. Amplified TCR beta CDR3 regions came from RNA transcripts. During a first-round RT-PCR of the TCR CDR3, the HTBI primer set was used. TCRdb analysed the multiplex PCR reads with MiXCR anew, one entry per CDR3 protein. The table lists approximately 380,000 distinct CDR3 sequences, approximately 19% of them singletons. Per the germline V gene, CDR1 is SNHLY and CDR2 is FYNNEI. V was clipped by 5 bases and J by 2 bases, with 11 bases between them. CDR3 length: 14 residues. Findings and caveats of the study: Most expanded thyroid clonotypes above 0.001 recurred in blood.

Sequenced material: blood. The source of this sequence is a young woman with Graves' hyperthyroidism. The rearrangement joins TRBV2 to TRBJ2-3, with TRBD1 as a possible D gene (6 bases). The CDR3, as DNA: TGTGCCAGCAGTTACCGGGACACCACAGATACGCAGTATTTT. Its protein is CASSYRDTTDTQYF.